Listed below are T cell receptor beta chains from one sample, sequenced in a study of blood T cell repertoires in COVID-19. Clones were sequenced by immunoSEQ multiplex PCR, and TCRdb holds only the in-frame ones, with some missing. Among around 250,000 clones listed, roughly 83% were seen once. Sequencing was carried out using peripheral blood. The receptor source for this set is a man older than 75 with acute or convalescent COVID-19. The CDR3 runs from the conserved cysteine through the conserved F or W. A D gene is named only where the DNA matches it firmly. Clone sizes are given selectively: once, few, many, or a class where the clone is expanded.

j_gene	abundance	d_gene	v_gene	CDR3nt	CDR3aa
TRBJ2-2	-	TRBD1	TRBV7-2	TGTGCCAGCAGCTTAAGCAGGGGGCACACCGGGGAGCTGTTTTTT	CASSLSRGHTGELFF
TRBJ2-1	-	-	TRBV6-2/TRBV6-3	TGTGCCAGCAGTTACTCGGGTTCAGGGGCTAATGAGCAGTTCTTC	CASSYSGSGANEQFF
TRBJ1-2	-	-	TRBV3-1/TRBV3-2	TGTGCCAGCAGCCAAGACAGTAACTATGGCTACACCTTC	CASSQDSNYGYTF
TRBJ1-3	-	TRBD1	TRBV19	TGTGCCACCAGGGACAGGGGAGGCGGCTCTGGAAACACCATATATTTT	CATRDRGGGSGNTIYF
TRBJ1-2	-	TRBD1	TRBV19	TGTGCCAGTAGTAAGATCCGGACAGGGGGCGAGGAAGGCTACACCTTC	CASSKIRTGGEEGYTF
TRBJ1-1	-	TRBD1	TRBV6-5	TGTGCCAGCAACCCATTGACAGGGGGCTTTCCTGAAGCTTTCTTT	CASNPLTGGFPEAFF
TRBJ2-7	-	TRBD2	TRBV27	TGTGCCAGCAGTTTATCGGGTGGGACTAGCTCATGGTACTTC	CASSLSGGTSSWYF
TRBJ2-2	once	TRBD1	TRBV5-5	TGTGCCAGCAGACCTCAGGGGGCTGGGACCGGGGAGCTGTTTTTT	CASRPQGAGTGELFF
TRBJ1-5	-	-	TRBV11-3	TGTGCCAGCAGCTTAGATGGGGGCCTACTATATAGCAATCAGCCCCAGCATTTT	CASSLDGGLLYSNQPQHF
TRBJ2-3	-	-	TRBV2	TGTGCCAGCAAAGACCAGTCCGGGGCGCAGTATTTT	CASKDQSGAQYF
TRBJ1-2	-	-	TRBV4-2	TGTGCCAGCAGCCAAGTAGTGGGGGCGGGTGGCTACACCTTC	CASSQVVGAGGYTF
TRBJ1-1	once	TRBD1	TRBV2	TGTGCCAGCAATGGACAGGGTCTCGGTGAAGCTTTCTTT	CASNGQGLGEAFF
TRBJ1-2	-	TRBD1	TRBV19	TGTGCCAGTAGTCTCGACAGGGCTAACTATGGCTACACCTTC	CASSLDRANYGYTF
TRBJ1-2	few	TRBD1	TRBV29-1	TGCAGCGGCTCCCAGACAGGGAGAAATGGCTACACCTTC	CSGSQTGRNGYTF
TRBJ1-2	-	-	TRBV19	TGTGCCAGTAGTACAACCTTGACAGGCGCCTATGGCTACACCTTC	CASSTTLTGAYGYTF
TRBJ1-4	-	-	TRBV10-3	TGTGCCATCAGTGAGGAGGGTGGAGCTAATGAAAAACTGTTTTTT	CAISEEGGANEKLFF
TRBJ2-7	-	-	TRBV28	TGTGCCAGCAGTGAGAACCGGGACACCAGCTCCTACGAGCAGTACTTC	CASSENRDTSSYEQYF
TRBJ1-3	-	TRBD1	TRBV3-1/TRBV3-2	TGTGCCAGCAGCCGGCGGGGGACAGGAGGAAACACCATATATTTT	CASSRRGTGGNTIYF
TRBJ1-4	-	-	TRBV7-2	TGTGCCAGCTCCCGGGGGGGCGAAGAAAAACTGTTTTTT	CASSRGGEEKLFF
TRBJ1-1	once	TRBD1	TRBV5-1	TGCGCCAGCAGCCTTGGACAGGGGGCGTTGGCGAACACTGAAGCTTTCTTT	CASSLGQGALANTEAFF
TRBJ1-4	-	-	TRBV5-6	TGTGCCAGCAGCACCCGGGTCCTTAATGAAAAACTGTTTTTT	CASSTRVLNEKLFF
TRBJ2-7	once	TRBD1	TRBV9	TGTGCCAGCAGCCCTGGACAGGGGGGCGATCGATCCTTTTCCTACGAGCAGTACTTC	CASSPGQGGDRSFSYEQYF
TRBJ1-2	-	-	TRBV28	TGTGCCAGCAGTTTAGGGCTTTATGGCTACACCTTC	CASSLGLYGYTF
TRBJ2-5	few	TRBD1	TRBV5-1	TGCGCCAGCAGCCACACAGGGGACCGGACAGAGACCCAGTACTTC	CASSHTGDRTETQYF
TRBJ1-2	-	TRBD1	TRBV5-6	TGTGCCAGCAGCTTGATAGACAGGGAGCATGGCTACACCTTC	CASSLIDREHGYTF